The entry below gives a single TCR beta chain sequence along with its context. What it binds is not known. The sample is drawn from a study of OX40 agonist ivuxolimab in advanced cancers. Turning to the study itself: Ivuxolimab is a fully human IgG2 antibody that activates OX40 (CD134). All patients had ivuxolimab intravenously every 2 weeks at 0.01 to 10 mg/kg.

The table came from immunoSEQ multiplex PCR; TCRdb's copy has only in-frame clones and leaves some out. The sample includes some 76,000 clones, 84% seen only once; the top ten take around 6.6%. Unmatched junction bases numbered 13, after V lost 5 bases and J lost 8 bases. CDR3 size: 15 residues. Germline values: CDR1 SGHTA, CDR2 FQGTGA. Study-wide results and limits: CD8+ T cells (on average) carried more expanded clones than CD4+ T cells.

The sequenced sample was CD4+ or CD8+ T cells sorted from blood, obtained in a trial of the OX40 agonist ivuxolimab. This chain uses TRBV7-3 with TRBJ2-7; TRBD2 agrees at 9 bases. The receptor comes from an adult with an advanced solid tumor such as melanoma, head and neck, liver or kidney cancer. The CDR3 DNA is TGTGCCAGCAGCCCCGGGGAAGCGGGAGGAGCGAAGCAGTACTTC. It specifies CASSPGEAGGAKQYF.